The present T cell receptor beta chain was sequenced within a study of cytomegalovirus exposure and HLA in healthy donors (dated by TCRdb to the late 2010s). As for the study more broadly: A later analysis indicated that the 100 to 150 validation repertoires were generated on the platform also employed for the approximately 670 repertoires of the first cohort. The aim of the study was to test whether cataloging public T cell receptors could identify signatures of past pathogen exposure. The study combined high-throughput TCR immunosequencing, statistical association of individual TCRs with disease status, and machine learning to predict cytomegalovirus infection status. Besides the first cohort of 500 to 700 subjects, a separate validation cohort made up of over a hundred different subjects was used. Broad study findings and their caveats: The validation cohort had no HLA typing available for a later analysis, so co-occurrence within that cohort was assessed over all 120 or so repertoires. Subsequent analysis determined that TCRs grouped into clusters in the first cohort also showed a tendency toward co-occurrence across the 130 or so validation repertoires, and 90% to 95% of cluster scores exceeded 0. Three of the identified cytomegalovirus-associated TCR beta chains were confirmed in vitro to be specific for cytomegalovirus antigens. It was suggested by the authors that the approach could potentially be generalized to other disease states and immunological phenotypes. The study gave a list of more than 150 TCR beta chains associated with cytomegalovirus. Most TCR sequences were seen in very few donors, while some public TCRs were found in many individuals. The classifier was reported to diagnose cytomegalovirus status with high specificity and sensitivity in both the original cohort and the validation cohort.

Of note for this clone: Its antigen is currently not known. No per-base quality is available; no much larger clone lies one base away.

The library was generated by the immunoSEQ multiplex PCR assay. In the source study's methods: A statistical classification framework was built for diagnosing cytomegalovirus status from the catalog of TCR beta chain sequences. Imported from immuneACCESS, the table was reduced by TCRdb to in-frame sequences with V and J called. These copies leave out some clones; in studies compared against another copy, an unresolved V gene accounts for under half, and the cause of the remainder is not known. V and J calls and clone size follow that table, whereas D and trimming were derived from the DNA. Here the sample has hundreds of thousands of clones; roughly 84% occur a single time. The ten largest clones add up to 11% to 15% of the sample. Donors formed part of the validation cohort, which comprised approximately 130 subjects and was distinct from the first cohort of several hundred subjects. Sequenced: PBMCs. This TCR was sampled from a woman between 25 and 40 years old in good health and CMV-seropositive.

The CDR3 region reads CASSSAREQFF. The DNA sequence is given as TGTGCCAGCAGTAGCGCCCGTGAGCAGTTCTTC. The chain uses TRBV7-2 and TRBJ2-1; TRBD2 is a possible D gene, resting on 5 matching bases. The junction carries 9 bases between V and J, which are trimmed by 6 bases and 9 bases respectively. Reading the germline V gene gives CDR1 SGHTA and CDR2 FQGNSA. The CDR3 measures 11 amino acids from cysteine to phenylalanine. This entry keeps only the CDR3 DNA: 33 bases, framed from base 1.